Below, one TCR beta chain is given with its context. What it binds is not known. The assay was immunoSEQ multiplex PCR, and TCRdb's table has in-frame clones only and misses some. The sample has about 96,000 clones; 90% are singletons. The sample comes from a study of T cell responses to AZD1222 COVID-19 vaccine. Study observations and caveats: The number of AZD1222 recipients seropositive at baseline was only five to seven.

Trimming removed 6 bases from V and 0 bases from J, with 8 bases in between. The CDR3 loop spans 13 amino acids. Germline V gives CDR1 MRHNA, CDR2 SNTAGT. This TCR was sampled from an adult in good health. The V and J genes are TRBV6-4 and TRBJ1-1; a possible D gene is TRBD1 (5 bases). The input for sequencing was peripheral blood, taken on day 0 of AZD1222 vaccination. The CDR3 loop reads CASRRQLNTEAFF. CDR3 in DNA: TGTGCCAGCAGACGACAGTTGAACACTGAAGCTTTCTTT.